This passage covers 17 T cell receptor beta chains from one sample sequenced in a study of blood T cell repertoires in COVID-19. The data were produced by immunoSEQ multiplex PCR, yet TCRdb's version contains in-frame clones alone and is incomplete. Among fewer than 200,000 clones listed, 80% to 90% were seen once. The source material was peripheral blood. Source of these receptors: a woman between 65 and 79 years old who had recovered from COVID-19.

The chain employs TRBV5-1 and TRBJ1-2; weak D call: TRBD1 (5 bases). Germline V gene sequence: CDR1 SGHRS, CDR2 YFSETQ. This CDR3 region has 13 residues. Trimming took off 0 bases at V and 6 bases at J, with 9 bases between the two ends. The CDR3 nucleotides read TGCGCCAGCAGCTTGGCCTTCAGGGATGGCTACACCTTC. Its protein is CASSLAFRDGYTF. Filled out from reference TRBV5-1 and TRBJ1-2, the complete variable domain reads KAGVTQTPRYLIKTRGQQVTLSCSPISGHRSVSWYQQTPGQGLQFLFEYFSETQRNKGNFPGRFSGRQFSNSRSEMNVSTLELGDSALYLCASSLAFRDGYTFGSGTRLTVV.

This clone was counted once. This chain connects TRBV6-5 to TRBJ1-2; D is unclear. CDR3 length: 13 residues. Germline CDR1 and CDR2: MNHEY and SVGAGI. V was shortened by 7 bases and J by 7 bases, with 16 bases between the two germline ends. CDR3 loop: CASTEWAGPGYTF. The CDR3 nucleotides read TGTGCCAGCACCGAGTGGGCAGGCCCTGGCTACACCTTC.

The rearrangement joins TRBV28 to TRBJ2-6; D not resolved. V was cut by 4 bases and J by 4 bases, with 14 bases left in between. CDR3 length equals 16 residues. The germline gives CDR1 MDHEN, CDR2 SYDVKM. DNA for the CDR3: TGTGCCAGCAGTTCGCCCGACTTAGCCGGGGCCAACGTCCTGACTTTC. It encodes CASSSPDLAGANVLTF.

V usage is TRBV28 and J usage is TRBJ2-7, with a possible D match to TRBD1 (7 bases). CDR3 length: 13 residues. The V and J ends lost 10 bases and 3 bases respectively, with 16 bases between them. Germline V CDR1 and CDR2: MDHEN, SYDVKM. The CDR3 spells CATAQGGVYEQYF. The DNA for the CDR3 is TGTGCCACCGCCCAGGGGGGCGTCTACGAGCAGTACTTC.

The chain is built from TRBV5-1 and TRBJ2-3; the D is unclear. Germline V lookup: CDR1 SGHRS, CDR2 YFSETQ. V lost 4 bases and J 2 bases, leaving 17 bases between the germline ends. This CDR3 contains 16 residues. The CDR3 DNA is TGCGCCAGCAGCCCCCCAGGATCATCCTCCACAGATACGCAGTATTTT. This encodes CASSPPGSSSTDTQYF.

The sample holds one count of this clone. The rearrangement links TRBV5-1 to TRBJ2-3; D call uncertain. Germline V gene sequence: CDR1 SGHRS, CDR2 YFSETQ. The ends were cut back, 0 bases at V and 2 bases at J, with 7 bases in the middle. The length of the CDR3 is 14 residues. The CDR3 sequence is CASSLGPNTDTQYF. For the CDR3, the DNA is TGCGCCAGCAGCTTGGGGCCAAACACAGATACGCAGTATTTT.

The chain employs TRBV20-1 and TRBJ1-2; 7 bases map to TRBD1. J lost 8 bases, V lost 3 bases, and 3 bases had no gene match. CDR1 and CDR2 from the germline V gene are DFQATT and SNEGSKA (reference sequence). CDR3 length: 11 residues. CDR3 loop: CSARDRSGYTF. For the CDR3, the DNA is TGCAGTGCTAGGGACAGGTCGGGCTACACCTTC.

The gene calls are TRBV7-2 and TRBJ2-1; 7 bases are a match to TRBD2. The CDR3 contains 15 residues. V lost 5 bases to trimming and J lost 8 bases; unmatched junction nucleotides: 12. The germline V gene has CDR1 SGHTA and CDR2 FQGNSA. The CDR3 reads CASSLASGLPHEQFF. CDR3 sequence (DNA): TGTGCCAGCAGCCTTGCTAGCGGTTTACCGCATGAGCAGTTCTTC.

This sequence joins TRBV5-1 and TRBJ2-7; TRBD2 matches at 9 bases. J was trimmed by 7 bases and V by 4 bases; bases with no gene match: 3. Germline V gene sequence: CDR1 SGHRS, CDR2 YFSETQ. The CDR3 is 12 residues long. The CDR3 spells CASSLAGREQYF. CDR3 DNA: TGCGCCAGCAGCCTAGCGGGGAGGGAGCAGTACTTC.

The chain joins TRBV11-3 to TRBJ2-7; maybe TRBD1 (5 bases). In germline, CDR1 is SGHNT, CDR2 YENEEA. With 5 bases removed from V and 0 bases from J, the gap between germline ends came to 14 bases. This CDR3 comprises 15 residues. CDR3 coding DNA: TGTGCCAGCAGCCCCCCGACAGAGATCTCCTACGAGCAGTACTTC. Residues: CASSPPTEISYEQYF.

The V call is TRBV3-1 (or the pseudogene TRBV3-2), the J call TRBJ2-2; a weak D match, TRBD1 (6 bases). The CDR3 sequence is 11 residues long. Trimming shortened V by 5 bases and J by 8 bases, and 6 bases separated the two germline ends. Looked up from germline, CDR1 is LGHDT and CDR2 is YNNKEL (reference sequence). The CDR3: CASSRGGELFF. The DNA of the CDR3 is TGTGCCAGCAGCAGGGGGGGGGAGCTGTTTTTT.

The chain employs TRBV28 and TRBJ1-2; D gene unclear. In germline, CDR1 is MDHEN, CDR2 SYDVKM. Between the trimmed V and J ends, which lost 9 bases and 2 bases, there was a span of 7 bases. The CDR3 loop spans 11 amino acids. The CDR3 protein is CASYTNYGYTF. CDR3 nucleotides: TGTGCCAGTTACACCAACTATGGCTACACCTTC.

V and J are TRBV24-1 and TRBJ2-2, with D possibly TRBD1 on 5 matching bases. Looked up from germline, CDR1 is KGHDR and CDR2 is SFDVKD. V lost 4 bases to trimming and J lost 3 bases, with 8 bases between them. This CDR3 comprises 14 residues. The CDR3 spells CATSEVRDTGELFF. CDR3 DNA sequence: TGTGCCACCAGTGAAGTCAGGGACACCGGGGAGCTGTTTTTT.

DNA for the CDR3: TGTGCCAGCAGCCGGACAGGCGGTGGGTACGAGCAGTACTTC. Amino acids: CASSRTGGGYEQYF. The chain has TRBV11-3 and TRBJ2-7, with 7 bases lining up with TRBD1. This CDR3 comprises 14 residues. From germline, CDR1 is SGHNT and CDR2 YENEEA. V gave up 5 bases and J gave up 4 bases; unmatched junction bases: 8.

The V and J genes are TRBV6-1 and TRBJ1-2; no firm D call. Trimming shortened V by 3 bases and J by 5 bases, and 10 bases separated the two germline ends. This CDR3 region has 13 residues. Germline CDR1 reads MNHNS; CDR2 reads SASEGT. CDR3 sequence (DNA): TGTGCCAGCAGTGACGGTGCTTGGTATGGCTACACCTTC. Protein product: CASSDGAWYGYTF.

This clone was found a few times. The chain joins TRBV2 to TRBJ2-7; 8 bases line up with TRBD2. CDR3 size: 14 residues. Germline V gene data show CDR1 as SNHLY and CDR2 as FYNNEI. V lost 4 bases to trimming and J lost 2 bases; unmatched junction nucleotides: 4. The CDR3 nucleotides read TGTGCCAGCAGTGCCGGGAGGGCCACCTACGAGCAGTACTTC. This gives the protein CASSAGRATYEQYF.

V is TRBV27 and J is TRBJ1-1; 7 bases map to TRBD1. This CDR3 comprises 15 residues. Germline V CDR1 and CDR2: MNHEY, SMNVEV (reference sequence). The trim removed 4 bases at V and 6 bases at J, leaving 11 bases unmatched. CDR3: CASSSLDRLGAEAFF. The CDR3 DNA follows: TGTGCCAGCAGTTCACTGGACAGGCTCGGGGCTGAAGCTTTCTTT.